What follows are 25 T cell receptor beta chains derived from one specimen sequenced in a study of cytomegalovirus exposure and HLA in healthy donors. PCR amplification relied on 60 Vbeta primers (plus 13 Jbeta primers). Sequencing was performed with immunoSEQ multiplex PCR; in TCRdb, only in-frame clones are kept and a portion is missing. Here the sample spans roughly 250,000 clones, approximately 84% being singletons. Sequenced input: PBMCs. The receptors originated from a woman in her forties in good health and CMV-seropositive.

This chain joins TRBV18 and TRBJ1-1; the match to TRBD1 covers 7 bases. Germline V gene data show CDR1 as KGHSH and CDR2 as LQKENI. V trimming: 5 bases; J trimming: 1 base; junction bases outside the gene matches: 7. The CDR3 runs 15 residues. The DNA of the CDR3 is TGTGCCAGCTCAATGGACAGGTCTGCGAACACTGAAGCTTTCTTT. Translation: CASSMDRSANTEAFF. Complete variable domain (other parts from reference TRBV18 and TRBJ1-1): NAGVMQNPRHLVRRRGQEARLRCSPMKGHSHVYWYRQLPEEGLKFMVYLQKENIIDESGMPKERFSAEFPKEGPSILRIQQVVRGDSAAYFCASSMDRSANTEAFFGQGTRLTVV.

This sequence joins TRBV10-3 and TRBJ2-3, with 8 bases aligning to TRBD1. Trimming took 10 bases from V and 0 from J; bases not matched to a gene: 3. The CDR3 has 13 residues. CDR1 is ENHRY, CDR2 SYGVKD, per germline. The CDR3: CASRQGSTDTQYF. CDR3 nucleotide sequence: TGTGCCAGTAGACAGGGGAGCACAGATACGCAGTATTTT.

This chain links TRBV6-6 with TRBJ1-1, with a weak D call TRBD1 (5 bases). The CDR3 is made up of 14 amino acids. The V end lost 0 bases, the J end lost 4 bases, and 9 bases lay between the germline ends. CDR1 is MNHNY, CDR2 SVGAGI, per germline (reference sequence). The CDR3 coding sequence is TGTGCCAGCAGTTACTCTGGCGACAGCACTGAAGCTTTCTTT. This sequence encodes CASSYSGDSTEAFF.

This clone was observed a single time. This sequence joins TRBV28 and TRBJ2-4, with D tentatively TRBD2 (6 bases). The CDR3 consists of 15 residues. Trimming left V 6 bases short and J 3 bases short, with 15 bases between. Per germline, CDR1 MDHEN and CDR2 SYDVKM. For the CDR3, the DNA is TGTGCCAGCAGGCCGCTCGGGGGTGGCAAAAACATTCAGTACTTC. This gives the protein CASRPLGGGKNIQYF.

This clone came up a few times. The V gene is TRBV18, the J gene TRBJ2-5, with D possibly TRBD2 on 6 matching bases. V was clipped by 2 bases and J by 5 bases, with 12 bases between them. The CDR3 is 14 residues long. The germline CDR1 and CDR2 sequences are KGHSH and LQKENI. The CDR3 nucleotides read TGTGCCAGCTCACCAATGGCCGGAGGGGAGACCCAGTACTTC. This codes for CASSPMAGGETQYF.

This clone was counted once. This chain connects TRBV29-1 to TRBJ2-5; D is ambiguous. This CDR3 spans 12 amino acids. Trimming left V 7 bases short and J 2 bases short, with 11 bases between. Germline loops: CDR1 SQVTM, CDR2 ANQGSEA. The CDR3 nucleotides are TGCAGCGCCCGAGGTTCTCAAGAGACCCAGTACTTC. Translating it yields CSARGSQETQYF.

This clone was observed many times. V gene TRBV12-5 combines with J gene TRBJ2-7; D is unclear. V lost 1 base and J lost 3, with 7 bases in between. CDR3 length: 13 residues. The V gene's germline CDR1 is LGHNT and CDR2 FRNRAP. CDR3 residues: CASGLGGFYEQYF. The CDR3 DNA reads TGTGCTAGTGGTTTGGGCGGCTTCTACGAGCAGTACTTC.

The chain joins TRBV14 to TRBJ1-2, with a weak D call TRBD1 (5 bases). This CDR3 is 16 amino acids long. Per germline, CDR1 SGHDN and CDR2 FVKESK. Trimming took off 0 bases at V and 4 bases at J, with 15 bases between the two ends. CDR3 sequence: CASSQEFPGLGYGYTF. CDR3 in DNA: TGTGCCAGCAGCCAAGAATTCCCAGGGTTAGGCTATGGCTACACCTTC.

The chain joins TRBV2 to TRBJ2-5; D not certain. Germline V lookup: CDR1 SNHLY, CDR2 FYNNEI. This CDR3 region has 15 residues. Deletions cut 1 base from V and 1 base from J, with 10 bases between. CDR3 in DNA: TGTGCCAGCAGTGAAGAACAGACGCCCCAAGAGACCCAGTACTTC. As protein: CASSEEQTPQETQYF.

This sequence joins TRBV6-6 and TRBJ2-2, with TRBD2 identical over 10 bases. Per germline, CDR1 MNHNY and CDR2 SVGAGI (reference sequence). J was trimmed by 2 bases and V by 4 bases; bases with no gene match: 4. CDR3 length equals 16 residues. CDR3 protein: CASSSSGSTNTGELFF. Here the CDR3 DNA reads TGTGCCAGCAGTTCTAGCGGGAGTACAAACACCGGGGAGCTGTTTTTT.

The chain links TRBV19 to TRBJ1-5, with 8 bases lining up with TRBD1. The germline gives CDR1 LNHDA, CDR2 SQIVND (reference sequence). The CDR3 consists of 15 residues. Trimming cost V 9 bases and J 2 bases; bases outside gene matches: 9. CDR3 protein: CASSLGQEGNQPQHF. Here the CDR3 DNA reads TGTGCCAGCAGCCTGGGACAGGAGGGCAATCAGCCCCAGCATTTT. The whole variable domain, filled in from reference TRBV19 and TRBJ1-5, reads DGGITQSPKYLFRKEGQNVTLSCEQNLNHDAMYWYRQDPGQGLRLIYYSQIVNDFQKGDIAEGYSVSREKKESFPLTVTSAQKNPTAFYLCASSLGQEGNQPQHFGDGTRLSIL.

The chain couples TRBV30 to TRBJ2-3; 14 nucleotides line up with TRBD2. Germline assignment: CDR1 GTSNPN and CDR2 SVGIG (reference sequence). This CDR3 comprises 17 residues. V shed 0 bases and J 2 bases; nucleotides not matched to a gene: 4. The CDR3 loop is CAWSVGTSGSNTDTQYF. In nucleotides, the CDR3 is TGTGCCTGGAGTGTAGGGACTAGCGGGAGTAACACAGATACGCAGTATTTT.

The chain carries TRBV4-3 and TRBJ1-6; D possibly corresponds to TRBD1 (6 bases). In germline, CDR1 is LGHNA, CDR2 YSLEER. V was shortened by 1 base and J by 7 bases, with 14 bases between the two germline ends. This CDR3 is built from 16 residues. The CDR3 protein is CASSQAHGQGNSPLHF. The DNA for the CDR3 is TGCGCCAGCAGCCAAGCTCACGGGCAGGGGAATTCACCCCTCCACTTT.

The chain couples TRBV6-5 to TRBJ2-3, with TRBD2 as a possible D gene (5 bases). Per germline, CDR1 MNHEY and CDR2 SVGAGI. This CDR3 contains 12 residues. The ends were cut back, 8 bases at V and 7 bases at J, with 13 bases in the middle. The CDR3 is CASGEYGNTQYF. CDR3 DNA sequence: TGTGCCAGCGGGGAGTACGGCAATACGCAGTATTTT.

CDR3 in DNA: TGTGCCAGCAGCTTAGAGATAGGCGGTAGCGGGAAAGGTCGCTACGAGCAGTACTTC. This encodes CASSLEIGGSGKGRYEQYF. V and J are TRBV11-2 and TRBJ2-7, with 8 bases fitting TRBD2. Germline lookup yields CDR1 SGHAT and CDR2 FQNNGV. This CDR3 spans 19 amino acids. Trimming took 0 bases from V and 3 from J; bases not matched to a gene: 16.

This chain joins TRBV28 and TRBJ1-2, with TRBD1 identical over 11 bases. The CDR3 is made up of 16 amino acids. Germline V CDR1 and CDR2: MDHEN, SYDVKM. The V and J ends lost 4 bases and 2 bases, in that order; junction bases with no gene match: 6. The CDR3 sequence is CASSSTDRGQNYGYTF. As DNA, the CDR3 is TGTGCCAGCAGTTCCACGGACAGGGGGCAGAACTATGGCTACACCTTC.

The CDR3 region is CASGGTSASTDTQYF. The CDR3 nucleotides read TGTGCCAGCGGTGGGACTAGCGCCAGCACAGATACGCAGTATTTT. The chain is built from TRBV7-8 and TRBJ2-3; 10 nucleotides align to TRBD2. The length of the CDR3 is 15 residues. V was clipped by 8 bases and J by 0 bases; unmatched bases: 5. Per germline, CDR1 SGHVS and CDR2 FQNEAQ.

The chain combines TRBV6-1 with TRBJ2-3, with D unclear. Germline CDR1 reads MNHNS; CDR2 reads SASEGT. The CDR3 totals 13 residues. Trimming removed 4 bases at V and 2 bases at J, with 7 bases between. This CDR3 reads CASSAFSTDTQYF. For the CDR3, the DNA is TGTGCCAGCAGTGCGTTTTCCACAGATACGCAGTATTTT.

This chain uses TRBV10-2 with TRBJ2-6; perhaps TRBD2 as D (6 bases). Germline V gives CDR1 WSHSY, CDR2 SAAADI. Trimming took off 6 bases at V and 4 bases at J, with 16 bases between the two ends. The length of the CDR3 is 16 residues. CDR3 nucleotides: TGCGCCAGCAGAATGGGGGGAGCTACCGGGGCCAACGTCCTGACTTTC. Translating it yields CASRMGGATGANVLTF.

The J gene is TRBJ2-1, the V gene TRBV10-3, with 9 bases that match TRBD2. Germline CDR1 and CDR2: ENHRY and SYGVKD. The CDR3 spans 14 residues. Unmatched junction bases numbered 4, after V lost 4 bases and J lost 6 bases. The chain's CDR3 is CAISGVAGVNEQFF. The CDR3 DNA follows: TGTGCCATCAGTGGGGTAGCGGGAGTCAATGAGCAGTTCTTC.

The chain has TRBV12-5 and TRBJ2-5; 12 nucleotides line up with TRBD2. The J segment lost 5 bases and the V segment lost 5 bases, leaving 9 bases of the junction unmatched. Germline CDR1 reads LGHNT; CDR2 reads FRNRAP. This CDR3 comprises 16 residues. The CDR3 region is CASGPPSGRAAETQYF. The CDR3, as DNA: TGTGCTAGTGGTCCCCCTAGCGGGAGGGCCGCGGAGACCCAGTACTTC.

The chain uses TRBV7-3 and TRBJ2-1; 7 positions agree with TRBD1. CDR1 is SGHTA and CDR2 is FQGTGA in the germline V gene. With V trimmed by 5 bases and J by 4 bases, 8 bases remained unmatched. CDR3 length: 15 amino acids. CDR3: CASSPGTERYNEQFF. CDR3 in DNA: TGTGCCAGCAGCCCCGGGACAGAAAGATACAATGAGCAGTTCTTC.

This clone has a single count. The rearrangement links TRBV4-2 to TRBJ2-5, with 11 bases aligning to TRBD2. V was clipped by 0 bases and J by 4 bases; unmatched bases: 13. Germline V gives CDR1 LGHNA, CDR2 YNFKEQ. The CDR3 contains 19 residues. The CDR3 loop is CASSQEPSLAGVSAETQYF. Written as DNA, the CDR3 is TGTGCCAGCAGCCAAGAACCCTCACTAGCGGGAGTAAGTGCAGAGACCCAGTACTTC.

This chain links TRBV27 with TRBJ2-7, with a weak D call TRBD1 (5 bases). The V gene lost 6 bases and the J gene lost 2 bases, with 20 bases spanning the gap. The CDR3 contains 16 residues. The V gene's germline CDR1 is MNHEY and CDR2 SMNVEV (reference sequence). Here the CDR3 reads CASSRVFSDIAYEQYF. In nucleotides, the CDR3 is TGTGCCAGCAGCCGAGTTTTCTCGGACATAGCCTACGAGCAGTACTTC.

The gene calls are TRBV29-1 and TRBJ2-5, with D tentatively TRBD1 (5 bases). The V end lost 4 bases, the J end lost 3 bases, and 6 bases lay between the germline ends. CDR1 SQVTM and CDR2 ANQGSEA come from the germline V gene. CDR3 length: 11 amino acids. As DNA, the CDR3 is TGCAGCGTTGTAGGGGAAGAGACCCAGTACTTC. This encodes CSVVGEETQYF.